The 25 T cell receptor beta chains below come from one sample, sequenced in a study of OX40 agonist ivuxolimab in advanced cancers. The protocol was immunoSEQ multiplex PCR, while the TCRdb copy is restricted to in-frame clones and leaves out a portion. The sample lists 50,000 or so clones, almost 80% occurring once. Sequencing used CD4+ or CD8+ T cells sorted from blood, obtained in a trial of the OX40 agonist ivuxolimab. Every receptor here comes from an adult with an advanced solid tumor such as melanoma, head and neck, liver or kidney cancer.

The CDR3 region has the DNA TGTGCCAGCAGAGCCACTAGCGGGAGGGCAGATACGCAGTATTTT. Translating it yields CASRATSGRADTQYF. J is TRBJ2-3 and V is TRBV6-5, with TRBD2 matching over 13 bases. The V gene end was trimmed by 6 bases and the J gene end by 4 bases; junction bases not matched to a gene: 4. Germline CDR1 is MNHEY and CDR2 is SVGAGI. The CDR3 runs to 15 residues.

V usage is TRBV19 and J usage is TRBJ1-2, with D hard to call. From germline, CDR1 is LNHDA and CDR2 SQIVND (reference sequence). There are 14 residues in the CDR3. The ends were cut back, 3 bases at V and 6 bases at J, with 14 bases in the middle. The CDR3 sequence is CASSIDGKIDGYTF. The DNA for the CDR3 is TGTGCCAGTAGTATCGACGGAAAGATAGATGGCTACACCTTC.

V gene TRBV6-1 combines with J gene TRBJ1-4, with TRBD1 as a possible D gene (6 bases). V lost 3 bases to trimming and J lost 3 bases, with 23 bases between them. The CDR3 has 19 amino acids. CDR1 is MNHNS and CDR2 is SASEGT in the germline V gene. The CDR3 sequence: CASSDRHGGLLIANEKLFF. The CDR3 DNA follows: TGTGCCAGCAGTGATAGACATGGGGGGCTCCTCATAGCTAATGAAAAACTGTTTTTT.

Sample share makes this clone medium-sized. The chain joins TRBV7-9 to TRBJ1-5; no reliable D call. Trimming cost V 1 base and J 4 bases, with 2 bases left between them. The CDR3 has 12 residues. CDR1 is SEHNR, CDR2 FQNEAQ, per germline (reference sequence). Here the CDR3 reads CASSLDNQPQHF. The CDR3 coding sequence is TGTGCCAGCAGCTTAGATAATCAGCCCCAGCATTTT.

The V call is TRBV27, the J call TRBJ2-3; D gene uncertain. The V and J ends lost 2 bases and 6 bases respectively, with 9 bases between them. Germline lookup yields CDR1 MNHEY and CDR2 SMNVEV (reference sequence). The CDR3 runs to 13 residues. CDR3 loop: CASSLHSVDTQYF. The CDR3 DNA reads TGTGCCAGCAGTTTACATTCCGTGGATACGCAGTATTTT.

This rearrangement joins TRBV7-2 to TRBJ1-3; tentative D call: TRBD1 (6 bases). Trimming shortened V by 2 bases and J by 0 bases, and 8 bases separated the two germline ends. Per the germline V gene, CDR1 is SGHTA and CDR2 is FQGNSA. CDR3 length: 15 amino acids. DNA for the CDR3: TGTGCCAGCAGCTTAAACAGGGACTCTGGAAACACCATATATTTT. Protein sequence: CASSLNRDSGNTIYF.

This clone was picked up one time. The chain joins TRBV9 to TRBJ1-1; 10 bases match TRBD1. The CDR3 spans 16 residues. The germline V gene encodes CDR1 SGDLS and CDR2 YYNGEE. J was trimmed by 1 base and V by 4 bases; bases with no gene match: 7. CDR3 residues: CASSLTGGWRNTEAFF. CDR3 DNA: TGTGCCAGCAGCTTGACAGGGGGCTGGAGGAACACTGAAGCTTTCTTT. Together with reference TRBV9 and TRBJ1-1, the CDR3 gives the full variable domain: DSGVTQTPKHLITATGQRVTLRCSPRSGDLSVYWYQQSLDQGLQFLIQYYNGEERAKGNILERFSAQQFPDLHSELNLSSLELGDSALYFCASSLTGGWRNTEAFFGQGTRLTVV.

The V gene is TRBV12-5, the J gene TRBJ1-4; 11 nucleotides align to TRBD1. V trimming: 4 bases; J trimming: 6 bases; junction bases outside the gene matches: 7. Per germline, CDR1 LGHNT and CDR2 FRNRAP. This CDR3 has 16 amino acids. CDR3 nucleotide sequence: TGTGCTAGTGGTTCGAAGGCGGGACAGGGGGATGAAAAACTGTTTTTT. Its translation is CASGSKAGQGDEKLFF.

The V gene is TRBV30, the J gene TRBJ2-7; 8 nucleotides line up with TRBD2. V dropped 1 base and J dropped 2; count of bases not matched to a gene: 4. Germline CDR1 and CDR2: GTSNPN and SVGIG (reference sequence). There are 14 residues in the CDR3. The CDR3 nucleotides are TGTGCCTGGAGTGCAATAGCGGGACCCTACGAGCAGTACTTC. It codes for CAWSAIAGPYEQYF.

V usage is TRBV5-5 and J usage is TRBJ2-1, with D hard to call. Trimming took 4 bases from V and 0 from J, leaving 11 bases between them. Looked up from germline, CDR1 is SGHKS and CDR2 is YYEKEE (reference sequence). CDR3 length equals 15 residues. This CDR3 is CASSTSFSSYNEQFF. CDR3 nucleotides: TGTGCCAGCAGCACATCCTTTAGCTCCTACAATGAGCAGTTCTTC.

V is TRBV7-2 and J is TRBJ2-7; 8 bases align to TRBD2. The V gene's germline CDR1 is SGHTA and CDR2 FQGNSA. V shed 1 base, J shed 3 bases, and the junction held 8 bases outside the gene matches. This CDR3 comprises 16 residues. CDR3 amino acids: CASSLVSTGGDYEQYF. The CDR3 DNA reads TGTGCCAGCAGCTTAGTTTCAACGGGAGGGGACTACGAGCAGTACTTC.

The chain couples TRBV6-5 to TRBJ1-2; 7 bases agree with TRBD1. The CDR3 has 13 residues. Germline V lookup: CDR1 MNHEY, CDR2 SVGAGI. Trimming cost V 0 bases and J 8 bases; bases outside gene matches: 3. The CDR3 is CASSYSTGSGYTF. As DNA, the CDR3 is TGTGCCAGCAGTTACTCGACAGGGTCCGGCTACACCTTC.

The chain employs TRBV6-4 and TRBJ2-3; 9 nucleotides match TRBD2. The germline V gene has CDR1 MRHNA and CDR2 SNTAGT. Unmatched junction bases numbered 12, after V lost 0 bases and J lost 5 bases. This CDR3 comprises 18 residues. The CDR3 spells CASSDSALAGRVGDTQYF. The CDR3 coding sequence is TGTGCCAGCAGTGACTCTGCCCTAGCGGGAAGAGTAGGAGATACGCAGTATTTT.

The CDR3 sequence: CASAASGSSYNEQFF. In DNA form, the CDR3 reads TGCGCCAGCGCAGCTAGCGGGAGTTCCTACAATGAGCAGTTCTTC. The chain carries TRBV10-1 and TRBJ2-1, with 10 nucleotides matching TRBD2. The CDR3 is 15 residues long. J lost 1 base, V lost 8 bases, and 5 bases had no gene match. Germline values: CDR1 WNHNN, CDR2 SYGVQD (reference sequence).

The J gene is TRBJ2-2, the V gene TRBV5-1; 9 bases map to TRBD1. CDR1 and CDR2 (germline): SGHRS, YFSETQ. This CDR3 has 15 residues. V dropped 1 base and J dropped 5; count of bases not matched to a gene: 3. The CDR3 DNA is TGCGCCAGCAGCTTGTACGACAGGGGGACCGGGGAGCTGTTTTTT. Residues: CASSLYDRGTGELFF.

V and J are TRBV6-5 and TRBJ1-6; D remains ambiguous. Germline V gene lookup returns CDR1 MNHEY and CDR2 SVGAGI. Trimming took 0 bases from V and 3 from J, leaving 6 bases between them. The CDR3 covers 15 residues. The chain's CDR3 is CASSYSGIYNSPLHF. The CDR3 DNA follows: TGTGCCAGCAGTTACTCGGGTATCTATAATTCACCCCTCCACTTT.

The CDR3 DNA reads TGTGCCTGGAGTACGGTTCTAAAACAAGAGACCCAGTACTTC. Protein sequence: CAWSTVLKQETQYF. The chain has TRBV30 and TRBJ2-5; no clear D. Between the trimmed V and J ends, which lost 2 bases and 2 bases, there was a span of 12 bases. This CDR3 is built from 14 residues. Germline assignment: CDR1 GTSNPN and CDR2 SVGIG (reference sequence).

This chain uses TRBV10-3 with TRBJ2-1; 7 bases map to TRBD2. There are 15 residues in the CDR3. The junction had 7 bases not matched to a gene; V was cut back by 3 bases and J by 5 bases. Germline values: CDR1 ENHRY, CDR2 SYGVKD. The CDR3 DNA reads as TGTGCCATCAGTGACGGCGGGAGATTCCACAATGAGCAGTTCTTC. Residues: CAISDGGRFHNEQFF.

This chain joins TRBV4-1 and TRBJ2-7; TRBD1 is a possible D gene (5 bases). Germline CDR1 reads MGHRA; CDR2 reads YSYEKL. The length of the CDR3 is 16 residues. The V and J ends lost 0 bases and 3 bases respectively, with 15 bases between them. The CDR3 region has the DNA TGCGCCAGCAGCCAAGATCTAAGGGGAAGGGGCTACGAGCAGTACTTC. Amino acid sequence: CASSQDLRGRGYEQYF.

This clone has just a few counts. The chain has TRBV5-1 and TRBJ2-7; perhaps TRBD1 as D (5 bases). Germline CDR1 is SGHRS and CDR2 is YFSETQ. The length of the CDR3 is 15 residues. V was cut by 3 bases and J by 2 bases, with 15 bases left in between. DNA of the CDR3: TGCGCCAGCAGCTCAACAGGCGGCGGTACCTACGAGCAGTACTTC. It translates to CASSSTGGGTYEQYF. The full variable domain, completed using reference TRBV5-1 and TRBJ2-7, is KAGVTQTPRYLIKTRGQQVTLSCSPISGHRSVSWYQQTPGQGLQFLFEYFSETQRNKGNFPGRFSGRQFSNSRSEMNVSTLELGDSALYLCASSSTGGGTYEQYFGPGTRLTVT.

The V and J genes are TRBV5-5 and TRBJ2-7; D unresolved. Trimming removed 0 bases from V and 7 bases from J, with 8 bases in between. Germline CDR1 SGHKS, CDR2 YYEKEE (reference sequence). This CDR3 is built from 12 residues. CDR3 bases: TGTGCCAGCAGCTTGGTATTGGGAGAGCAGTACTTC. This translates into CASSLVLGEQYF.

The genes are TRBV6-5 and TRBJ1-2; 7 bases agree with TRBD1. In germline, CDR1 is MNHEY, CDR2 SVGAGI. The length of the CDR3 is 16 residues. V was pared by 2 bases and J by 4 bases, with 10 bases of the junction left unmatched. CDR3 loop: CASSYTSTGAAYGYTF. CDR3 nucleotide sequence: TGTGCCAGCAGTTACACTAGTACAGGGGCCGCCTATGGCTACACCTTC.

CDR3 sequence: CASSQAGRDGLYEQYF. The CDR3 DNA sequence: TGCGCCAGCAGCCAAGCGGGGAGGGACGGCCTCTACGAGCAGTACTTC. The chain has TRBV4-1 and TRBJ2-7, with 7 bases fitting TRBD2. The V gene's germline CDR1 is MGHRA and CDR2 YSYEKL. Trimming took 1 base from V and 3 from J; bases not matched to a gene: 9. The CDR3 loop spans 16 amino acids.

In this sample, this clone turned up a few times. The J gene is TRBJ2-3, the V gene TRBV9; possibly TRBD2 for D (6 bases). Germline V gene data show CDR1 as SGDLS and CDR2 as YYNGEE. V was clipped by 4 bases and J by 4 bases, with 13 bases between them. This CDR3 has 14 amino acids. The DNA for the CDR3 is TGTGCCAGCAGCATCCAAGGGACTTCAGATACGCAGTATTTT. Protein sequence: CASSIQGTSDTQYF.

The chain uses TRBV7-2 and TRBJ2-7; the match to TRBD1 covers 8 bases. Germline V gene sequence: CDR1 SGHTA, CDR2 FQGNSA. The junction had 14 bases not matched to a gene; V was cut back by 4 bases and J by 6 bases. The CDR3 has 16 residues. As DNA, the CDR3 is TGTGCCAGCAGCTCGTCCTCAGGGGGCGTACCATTCGAGCAGTACTTC. This gives the protein CASSSSSGGVPFEQYF.